These 30 T cell receptor beta chains share one sample of origin, sequenced in a study of blood T cell repertoires in COVID-19 (dated by TCRdb to the early 2020s). The library was produced with the immunoSEQ multiplex PCR assay. This is the immuneACCESS table as TCRdb keeps it, with only in-frame sequences that have V and J called. A part of the clones is gone; compared with another copy, unresolved V genes explain less than half, and the rest is unexplained. The sample has 150,000 to 200,000 clones on record, approximately 79% of them singletons. The ten largest account for 3% of the sample. Sequencing was performed on peripheral blood. The receptors were sampled from a woman aged 80 or older with acute or convalescent COVID-19.

This clone has more than one count but fewer than ten. The chain recombines TRBV7-2 with TRBJ2-7, with 11 bases identical to TRBD2. The germline V gene encodes CDR1 SGHTA and CDR2 FQGNSA. Germline trimming cut 4 bases from V and 5 bases from J; bases unmatched to any gene: 4. The CDR3 is 14 residues long. The CDR3: CASSSTSGNHEQYF. CDR3 nucleotides: TGTGCCAGCAGCTCGACTAGCGGGAACCACGAGCAGTACTTC.

CDR3 nucleotides: TGTGCCCCCCGGACTAATAGATTCGTCGGGCAGTACTTC. Protein sequence: CAPRTNRFVGQYF. The V call is TRBV30, the J call TRBJ2-7, with D possibly matching TRBD2 (6 bases). The ends were cut back, 8 bases at V and 9 bases at J, with 23 bases in the middle. The V gene's germline CDR1 is GTSNPN and CDR2 SVGIG (reference sequence). CDR3 length equals 13 residues.

The rearrangement uses TRBV19 and TRBJ1-5; D might be TRBD1 (6 bases). Germline CDR1 reads LNHDA; CDR2 reads SQIVND (reference sequence). The CDR3 is made up of 15 amino acids. V dropped 3 bases and J dropped 3 bases, with 12 bases sitting between them. Here the CDR3 reads CASSIRGQPNQPQHF. The CDR3 nucleotides read TGTGCCAGTAGTATTCGAGGACAGCCCAATCAGCCCCAGCATTTT.

In this sample, this clone turned up many times. V is TRBV5-5 and J is TRBJ2-1; 7 bases align to TRBD1. The CDR3 length is 15 residues. V lost 0 bases, J lost 3 bases, and 3 bases stayed unmatched. Germline values: CDR1 SGHKS, CDR2 YYEKEE (reference sequence). In DNA form, the CDR3 reads TGTGCCAGCAGCTTGGGAGGGACAGACTACAATGAGCAGTTCTTC. Protein product: CASSLGGTDYNEQFF.

The chain couples TRBV2 to TRBJ1-1; D gene uncertain. Germline loops: CDR1 SNHLY, CDR2 FYNNEI. The CDR3 length is 13 residues. Trimming removed 4 bases at V and 3 bases at J, with 9 bases between. The CDR3 nucleotides are TGTGCCAGCAGTGCCCGGCGGGACACTGAAGCTTTCTTT. Its protein is CASSARRDTEAFF.

The chain carries TRBV28 and TRBJ2-7; 7 bases match TRBD2. The CDR3 loop spans 12 amino acids. After removal of 7 bases from V and 5 bases from J, the junction contained 5 bases not matched to a gene. Germline CDR1 reads MDHEN; CDR2 reads SYDVKM. The CDR3 region has the DNA TGTGCCAGCAAAGCGGGAAGAGACGAGCAGTACTTC. As protein: CASKAGRDEQYF.

The chain joins TRBV6-5 to TRBJ2-2, with TRBD2 matching over 8 bases. Germline trimming cut 2 bases from V and 7 bases from J; bases unmatched to any gene: 9. The CDR3 is 16 amino acids. Germline CDR1 and CDR2: MNHEY and SVGAGI. Here the CDR3 reads CASSYQTTSAGGELFF. In DNA, the CDR3 is TGTGCCAGCAGTTACCAAACGACTAGCGCGGGCGGGGAGCTGTTTTTT.

V gene TRBV7-2 combines with J gene TRBJ2-2; 15 bases map to TRBD2. CDR1 is SGHTA and CDR2 is FQGNSA in the germline V gene. The CDR3 is made up of 16 amino acids. V was clipped by 4 bases and J by 6 bases; unmatched bases: 3. The DNA of the CDR3 is TGTGCCAGCAGCTGGACTAGCGGGAGGGCCCCCGGGGAGCTGTTTTTT. This translates into CASSWTSGRAPGELFF.

The chain combines TRBV5-4 with TRBJ2-7, with TRBD2 as a possible D gene (6 bases). Germline V gene lookup returns CDR1 SGHNT and CDR2 YYREEE (reference sequence). Trimming removed 7 bases at V and 1 base at J, with 15 bases between. The CDR3 totals 14 residues. The CDR3 sequence: CASRGAGSSYEQYF. In DNA form, the CDR3 reads TGTGCCAGCCGGGGCGCCGGGAGTTCCTACGAGCAGTACTTC. Full variable domain (missing parts from reference TRBV5-4 and TRBJ2-7): ETGVTQSPTHLIKTRGQQVTLRCSSQSGHNTVSWYQQALGQGPQFIFQYYREEENGRGNFPPRFSGLQFPNYSSELNVNALELDDSALYLCASRGAGSSYEQYFGPGTRLTVT.

This chain links TRBV4-1 with TRBJ2-1, with D maybe TRBD1 (6 bases). Germline values: CDR1 MGHRA, CDR2 YSYEKL. V lost 1 base and J lost 6, with 13 bases in between. This CDR3 comprises 15 residues. CDR3: CASSQGQVSSNEQFF. The CDR3 region has the DNA TGCGCCAGCAGCCAAGGACAGGTATCGAGCAATGAGCAGTTCTTC.

This chain joins TRBV5-1 and TRBJ2-7, with TRBD1 identical over 8 bases. The trim removed 4 bases at V and 6 bases at J, leaving 12 bases unmatched. Germline CDR1 is SGHRS and CDR2 is YFSETQ. This CDR3 region has 15 residues. CDR3 DNA: TGCGCCAGCAGCCAACTAGGACAGGGTACTGGCGAGCAGTACTTC. Residues: CASSQLGQGTGEQYF.

V gene TRBV6-6 combines with J gene TRBJ2-1; D may be TRBD1 (6 bases). The V gene's germline CDR1 is MNHNY and CDR2 SVGAGI (reference sequence). The V end lost 5 bases, the J end lost 8 bases, and 13 bases lay between the germline ends. This CDR3 has 13 residues. The CDR3 DNA sequence: TGTGCCAGCAGTAAAAGACAGGTCGATGAGCAGTTCTTC. Translated: CASSKRQVDEQFF.

The rearrangement uses TRBV28 and TRBJ1-2; D uncertain. This CDR3 has 11 residues. Germline-derived CDR1 and CDR2 are MDHEN and SYDVKM. Trimming took 7 bases from V and 4 from J, leaving 7 bases between them. The CDR3 here is CASTGGYGYTF. As DNA, the CDR3 is TGTGCCAGCACCGGAGGCTATGGCTACACCTTC.

The chain uses TRBV3-1 (or the pseudogene TRBV3-2) and TRBJ2-7; 12 bases agree with TRBD1. Germline loops: CDR1 LGHDT, CDR2 YNNKEL (reference sequence). After removal of 4 bases from V and 5 bases from J, the junction contained 3 bases not matched to a gene. This CDR3 is 14 amino acids long. Here the CDR3 reads CASSPGQGADEQYF. The CDR3 region has the DNA TGTGCCAGCAGCCCGGGACAGGGGGCTGACGAGCAGTACTTC.

The CDR3 DNA reads TGTGCCAGCAGCTCATCGGGGGCAGGGGGCATTGGCGAGCAGTACTTC. The encoded protein is CASSSSGAGGIGEQYF. The chain has TRBV7-8 and TRBJ2-7; 8 bases are a match to TRBD1. The CDR3 totals 16 residues. Germline values: CDR1 SGHVS, CDR2 FQNEAQ. Trimming cost V 4 bases and J 6 bases; bases outside gene matches: 14.

This clone came up a few times. J is TRBJ2-3 and V is TRBV24-1; 9 nucleotides align to TRBD1. CDR1 KGHDR and CDR2 SFDVKD come from the germline V gene. The CDR3 extends over 16 amino acids. The trim removed 2 bases at V and 7 bases at J, leaving 9 bases unmatched. The CDR3 DNA follows: TGTGCCACCAGTGATTGGACAGGGGCGACCATGTATACGCAGTATTTT. Its translation is CATSDWTGATMYTQYF.

The chain is built from TRBV2 and TRBJ2-5, with a tentative D call TRBD1 (5 bases). Germline-derived CDR1 and CDR2 are SNHLY and FYNNEI. V dropped 3 bases and J dropped 2 bases, with 10 bases sitting between them. The CDR3 extends over 14 amino acids. CDR3: CASSEGRVQETQYF. Here the CDR3 DNA reads TGTGCCAGCAGTGAGGGCAGGGTTCAAGAGACCCAGTACTTC.

This clone was found a few times. The genes are TRBV18 and TRBJ2-3; 7 nucleotides align to TRBD1. The CDR3 loop spans 15 amino acids. Losses at the gene ends were 3 bases for V and 7 bases for J; bases not matched to a gene: 10. From germline, CDR1 is KGHSH and CDR2 LQKENI. CDR3 sequence: CASSPRSGQSNTQYF. The CDR3 DNA follows: TGTGCCAGCTCACCGAGATCGGGACAGAGTAATACGCAGTATTTT.

V and J are TRBV6-6 and TRBJ2-3; 10 nucleotides match TRBD2. The CDR3 consists of 17 residues. Germline CDR1 MNHNY, CDR2 SVGAGI (reference sequence). With V trimmed by 5 bases and J by 0 bases, 8 bases remained unmatched. Written as DNA, the CDR3 is TGTGCCAGCAGTCTCACGACTAGCGGGCCTAGCACAGATACGCAGTATTTT. Amino acid sequence: CASSLTTSGPSTDTQYF.

This clone appeared a few times. The rearrangement uses TRBV18 and TRBJ2-2, with a tentative D call TRBD2 (6 bases). V lost 3 bases and J lost 4, with 15 bases in between. Germline V lookup: CDR1 KGHSH, CDR2 LQKENI. This CDR3 region has 16 residues. The CDR3 loop is CASSPSGLLSTGELFF. CDR3 in DNA: TGTGCCAGCTCACCCTCGGGACTCCTAAGCACCGGGGAGCTGTTTTTT.

This clone appeared many times. The gene calls are TRBV7-9 and TRBJ2-1; 10 nucleotides line up with TRBD2. Per the germline V gene, CDR1 is SEHNR and CDR2 is FQNEAQ (reference sequence). CDR3 length equals 13 residues. With V trimmed by 1 base and J by 15 bases, 6 bases remained unmatched. CDR3 nucleotides: TGTGCCAGCAGCTTAGTTCTAGCGGGAGATCGGTTCTTC. It codes for CASSLVLAGDRFF.

V usage is TRBV7-6 and J usage is TRBJ2-7; TRBD1 agrees at 11 bases. Germline CDR1 SGHVS, CDR2 FNYEAQ. V was clipped by 1 base and J by 3 bases; unmatched bases: 5. This CDR3 region has 16 residues. The CDR3 here is CASSLGTGQGVYEQYF. CDR3 coding DNA: TGTGCCAGCAGCTTAGGGACGGGACAGGGGGTCTACGAGCAGTACTTC.

The chain links TRBV18 to TRBJ2-3; D unresolved. The CDR3 is 15 residues long. The V end was cut by 2 bases, the J end by 4 bases, with 13 bases between. Looked up from germline, CDR1 is KGHSH and CDR2 is LQKENI. CDR3 in DNA: TGTGCCAGCTCACCAACTTTGGGCTTATCAGATACGCAGTATTTT. Protein: CASSPTLGLSDTQYF. The full variable domain, with the rest looked up from reference TRBV18 and TRBJ2-3, is NAGVMQNPRHLVRRRGQEARLRCSPMKGHSHVYWYRQLPEEGLKFMVYLQKENIIDESGMPKERFSAEFPKEGPSILRIQQVVRGDSAAYFCASSPTLGLSDTQYFGPGTRLTVL.

Relative to its sample, this clone is medium-sized. V and J are TRBV19 and TRBJ2-4; 8 bases are shared with TRBD1. The junction had 5 bases not matched to a gene; V was cut back by 5 bases and J by 11 bases. The CDR3 covers 12 residues. Germline V gene lookup returns CDR1 LNHDA and CDR2 SQIVND (reference sequence). DNA for the CDR3: TGTGCCAGTAGTGAAGGACAGGGCGTTCAGTACTTC. Encoded protein: CASSEGQGVQYF.

This chain joins TRBV11-2 and TRBJ1-1; TRBD1 aligns across 9 bases. The V gene end was trimmed by 3 bases and the J gene end by 0 bases; junction bases not matched to a gene: 5. The V gene's germline CDR1 is SGHAT and CDR2 FQNNGV. The CDR3 length is 16 residues. In nucleotides, the CDR3 is TGTGCCAGCAGCTTCCGGGACAGGGATATGAACACTGAAGCTTTCTTT. It encodes CASSFRDRDMNTEAFF. Full variable domain (remainder filled in from reference TRBV11-2 and TRBJ1-1): EAGVAQSPRYKIIEKRQSVAFWCNPISGHATLYWYQQILGQGPKLLIQFQNNGVVDDSQLPKDRFSAERLKGVDSTLKIQPAKLEDSAVYLCASSFRDRDMNTEAFFGQGTRLTVV.

The V and J genes are TRBV5-1 and TRBJ2-6; 11 nucleotides align to TRBD2. CDR1 and CDR2 (germline): SGHRS, YFSETQ. CDR3 size: 21 residues. V trimming: 4 bases; J trimming: 0 bases; junction bases outside the gene matches: 15. For the CDR3, the DNA is TGCGCCAGCAGCCCCACACTTCTCATTAGCGGGAGGGACTCTGGGGCCAACGTCCTGACTTTC. Its protein is CASSPTLLISGRDSGANVLTF. Full variable domain (outside the CDR3, taken from reference TRBV5-1 and TRBJ2-6): KAGVTQTPRYLIKTRGQQVTLSCSPISGHRSVSWYQQTPGQGLQFLFEYFSETQRNKGNFPGRFSGRQFSNSRSEMNVSTLELGDSALYLCASSPTLLISGRDSGANVLTFGAGSRLTVL.

This clone came up a few times. The chain is built from TRBV4-1 and TRBJ2-1; 11 bases are a match to TRBD2. This CDR3 region has 16 residues. V lost 3 bases and J lost 2; bases outside the gene matches: 3. From germline, CDR1 is MGHRA and CDR2 YSYEKL. CDR3 region: CASSQTSGVTYNEQFF. CDR3 DNA sequence: TGCGCCAGCAGCCAGACTAGCGGGGTTACCTACAATGAGCAGTTCTTC.

This chain connects TRBV6-2 or TRBV6-3 to TRBJ1-3; D is perhaps TRBD1 (5 bases). Germline V gene sequence: CDR1 MNHEY, CDR2 SVGEGT. Trimming pared 5 bases from V and 0 bases from J, leaving 11 bases between. The CDR3 spans 15 residues. CDR3 DNA: TGTGCCAGCAGTCGGCGGACACTCTCTGGAAACACCATATATTTT. This sequence encodes CASSRRTLSGNTIYF.

The rearrangement joins TRBV5-1 to TRBJ2-7, with 9 positions matching TRBD1. Looked up from germline, CDR1 is SGHRS and CDR2 is YFSETQ. The CDR3 extends over 13 amino acids. J lost 5 bases, V lost 4 bases, and 4 bases had no gene match. The CDR3 loop reads CASSRQGEDEQYF. DNA for the CDR3: TGCGCCAGCAGCCGACAGGGGGAGGACGAGCAGTACTTC.

The V call is TRBV5-1, the J call TRBJ2-1; D is unclear. From germline, CDR1 is SGHRS and CDR2 YFSETQ. Trimming cost V 0 bases and J 0 bases, with 10 bases left between them. This CDR3 is built from 16 residues. CDR3 DNA sequence: TGCGCCAGCAGCTTGGTGGGCCAGCTCTCCTACAATGAGCAGTTCTTC. Amino acids: CASSLVGQLSYNEQFF. The full variable domain, with the rest looked up from reference TRBV5-1 and TRBJ2-1, is KAGVTQTPRYLIKTRGQQVTLSCSPISGHRSVSWYQQTPGQGLQFLFEYFSETQRNKGNFPGRFSGRQFSNSRSEMNVSTLELGDSALYLCASSLVGQLSYNEQFFGPGTRLTVL.